This TCR beta chain stems from a study of T-cell reconstitution after alpha-beta-depleted transplantation in children. Overall study results and limits: Some patients owed their high day-60 TCRbeta diversity to surviving recipient T cells and thymic progenitors. Fresh T-cell production supplied most of the T-cell counts and diversity seen one year after transplant. Several hundred rapidly expanded clones from non-depleted graft cells reportedly supplied alpha-beta T cells about two months post-transplant.

The library targeted TCRbeta and was prepared with unique molecular identifiers. TCRdb passed the PCR reads through MiXCR, listing each CDR3 protein once. The table includes about 830,000 distinct CDR3 sequences, 15% to 20% detected once. In regard to this clonotype: Its target is unknown.

V dropped 2 bases and J dropped 4; count of bases not matched to a gene: 7. Germline V lookup: CDR1 SEHNR, CDR2 FQNEAQ (reference sequence). CDR3 size: 16 residues. Material: PBMCs, mostly from graft donor cells, obtained 360 days after TCRalphabeta/CD19-depleted stem cell transplant. This clonotype was sampled from a male patient aged 10-17 years who had a stem cell transplant for acute lymphoblastic leukemia, so the T cells may come from the graft donor. This chain links TRBV7-9 with TRBJ1-4; TRBD1 aligns across 7 bases. As DNA, the CDR3 is TGTGCCAGCAGCTTAAGCCTAGGGACAGATAATGAAAAACTGTTTTTT. Translation gives CASSLSLGTDNEKLFF.